This T cell receptor beta chain was identified in a study of CD8+ T cells in alopecia areata. The CDR3 covers 15 residues. Unmatched junction bases numbered 9, after V lost 6 bases and J lost 5 bases. Germline V gives CDR1 MNHNS, CDR2 SASEGT. This clone was seen a few times. RNA was isolated and reverse transcribed to cDNA, the sequencing template. The table came from immunoSEQ multiplex PCR; TCRdb's copy has only in-frame clones and leaves some out. The sample has 93,000 or so clones, 55% seen once; the top ten hold 7.5% to 9%. The source of this sequence is a human donor in good health. What was sequenced was CD4+ T cells sorted from blood. V gene TRBV6-1 combines with J gene TRBJ1-1; 10 bases agree with TRBD1. This chain's CDR3 is CASSSGTGVRTEAFF. The DNA of the CDR3 is TGTGCCAGCAGCTCCGGGACAGGGGTAAGGACTGAAGCTTTCTTT.